The 32 T cell receptor beta chains presented below share a single source sample, sequenced in a study of neurological immune-mediated disorders. TCRdb passed the 5' RACE reads through MiXCR, listing each CDR3 protein once. The top ten hold approximately 5.3% of the sample, which has 49,000 or so distinct CDR3 sequences, just under 4.5% seen once. What was sequenced was PBMCs. These receptor sequences come from an older woman with multiple sclerosis.

This clonotype was counted at least ten times. The CDR3: CASSQGPTSLGGELFF. CDR3 DNA: TGTGCCAGCAGCCAAGGCCCGACTAGTCTGGGCGGGGAGCTGTTTTTT. The gene calls are TRBV3-1 and TRBJ2-2, with D maybe TRBD2 (6 bases). The germline V gene encodes CDR1 LGHDT and CDR2 YNNKEL (reference sequence). The V and J ends lost 1 base and 7 bases respectively, with 16 bases between them. This CDR3 has 16 amino acids.

This clonotype was picked up many times. The chain links TRBV4-3 to TRBJ1-1; a weak D match, TRBD1 (5 bases). Germline CDR1 reads LGHNA; CDR2 reads YSLEER. CDR3 length equals 16 residues. V was pared by 1 base and J by 1 base, with 13 bases between. The CDR3 loop is CASSQGLRQGNTEAFF. CDR3 DNA: TGCGCCAGCAGCCAAGGTCTTCGGCAGGGGAACACTGAAGCTTTCTTT.

This clonotype was recorded at least ten times. The J gene is TRBJ2-4, the V gene TRBV12-3 or TRBV12-4, with 8 positions matching TRBD2. The junction had 9 bases not matched to a gene; V was cut back by 1 base and J by 7 bases. The CDR3 loop spans 16 amino acids. The CDR3 sequence is CASSLEGSGSGNIQYF. CDR3 bases: TGTGCCAGCAGTTTAGAAGGCAGCGGGAGTGGGAACATTCAGTACTTC.

This clonotype was observed a few times. One end of the junction varies from germline; a read error may be responsible. The chain links TRBV10-3 to TRBJ1-5; D gene uncertain. Germline loops: CDR1 ENHRY, CDR2 SYGVKD. The CDR3 is made up of 14 amino acids. CDR3 nucleotide sequence: TGTGCCATCAGTGAGGGCCCCTACAATCAGCCCCAGAATTTT. It encodes CAISEGPYNQPQNF.

This clonotype was picked up many times. The chain links TRBV20-1 to TRBJ2-2, with D tentatively TRBD1 (6 bases). The CDR3 spans 14 residues. Germline assignment: CDR1 DFQATT and CDR2 SNEGSKA (reference sequence). Trimming shortened V by 7 bases and J by 3 bases, and 15 bases separated the two germline ends. The CDR3 sequence is CSGLDRTYTGELFF. The CDR3 DNA is TGCAGTGGTCTCGACAGGACCTACACCGGGGAGCTGTTTTTT.

This clonotype was recorded at least ten times. V and J are TRBV3-1 and TRBJ1-1; possibly TRBD1 for D (5 bases). V gave up 8 bases and J gave up 0 bases, with 13 bases separating them. The germline CDR1 and CDR2 sequences are LGHDT and YNNKEL (reference sequence). The CDR3 runs 14 residues. The CDR3 reads CASARRGLNTEAFF. The CDR3 nucleotides are TGTGCCAGCGCGCGAAGGGGTTTGAACACTGAAGCTTTCTTT.

As to this clonotype: One end of the junction varies from germline; a read error may be responsible. The chain uses TRBV5-1 and TRBJ1-4; tentatively, D is TRBD1 (6 bases). Germline V gene lookup returns CDR1 SGHRS and CDR2 YFSETQ. This CDR3 comprises 15 residues. CDR3 amino acids: CASSLITQGVEKLSF. CDR3 nucleotides: TGCGCCAGCAGCTTGATCACACAGGGAGTTGAGAAACTGTCTTTT.

In regard to this clonotype: This may come from a read error, since a much larger clone is one base off. V is TRBV15 and J is TRBJ2-4; possible D gene TRBD2, 6 bases. Trimming left V 0 bases short and J 5 bases short, with 11 bases between. Germline V gene data show CDR1 as LNHNV and CDR2 as YYDKDF (reference sequence). The CDR3 is 15 amino acids. Here the CDR3 reads CATSRDWLAQNIQYF. The DNA for the CDR3 is TGTGCCACCAGCAGAGATTGGCTAGCGCAAAACATTCAGTACTTC.

This clonotype showed up just a few times. The chain carries TRBV9 and TRBJ2-7, with a weak D call TRBD2 (5 bases). The CDR3 is 13 residues long. V was cut by 1 base and J by 7 bases, with 12 bases left in between. Germline V gives CDR1 SGDLS, CDR2 YYNGEE. This CDR3 reads CASSVRPSGEQYF. The CDR3 DNA is TGTGCCAGCAGCGTACGACCGTCGGGGGAGCAGTACTTC.

This clonotype was seen many times. The chain uses TRBV20-1 and TRBJ2-1; 14 nucleotides line up with TRBD2. The CDR3 length is 14 residues. The V gene's germline CDR1 is DFQATT and CDR2 SNEGSKA (reference sequence). J was trimmed by 9 bases and V by 5 bases; bases with no gene match: 6. The CDR3 protein is CSAGGLAGVAEQFF. The CDR3 nucleotides read TGCAGTGCTGGGGGACTAGCGGGAGTCGCTGAGCAGTTCTTC.

V and J are TRBV20-1 and TRBJ2-3; 10 positions match TRBD2. The V gene's germline CDR1 is DFQATT and CDR2 SNEGSKA (reference sequence). V lost 4 bases, J lost 7 bases, and 14 bases stayed unmatched. The CDR3 runs 16 residues. For the CDR3, the DNA is TGCAGTGCTACATCCCCTCGGAGCGGGGGGGGGTATACGCAGTATTTT. Amino acid sequence: CSATSPRSGGGYTQYF.

The gene calls are TRBV7-2 and TRBJ1-3, with no clear D. The length of the CDR3 is 14 residues. Deletions cut 2 bases from V and 0 bases from J, with 5 bases between. Per the germline V gene, CDR1 is SGHTA and CDR2 is FQGNSA. Here the CDR3 reads CASSLSLSGNTIYF. CDR3 bases: TGTGCCAGCAGCTTAAGTCTCTCTGGAAACACCATATATTTT.

This clonotype was recorded many times. CDR3 DNA sequence: TGTGCCAGCAGCTTAAGGGGGGCTAGCGGGAGATCTAGCACAGATACGCAGTATTTT. As protein: CASSLRGASGRSSTDTQYF. The J gene is TRBJ2-3, the V gene TRBV7-6, with 10 bases lining up with TRBD2. The CDR3 has 19 amino acids. Looked up from germline, CDR1 is SGHVS and CDR2 is FNYEAQ. V gave up 2 bases and J gave up 0 bases; unmatched junction bases: 11.

The table lists this clonotype with many counts. The junction differs from germline at one of its ends, possibly a read error. In DNA form, the CDR3 reads TGCAGTGCTATGCCCAGGGCAAATATACCCCTCAACTTT. It yields the protein CSAMPRANIPLNF. The rearrangement joins TRBV20-1 to TRBJ1-6; TRBD1 might be the D (5 bases). The V gene's germline CDR1 is DFQATT and CDR2 SNEGSKA (reference sequence). The CDR3 length is 13 residues.

The sample holds many counts of this clonotype. The chain recombines TRBV7-2 with TRBJ2-1; TRBD1 matches at 10 bases. CDR3 size: 16 residues. The germline gives CDR1 SGHTA, CDR2 FQGNSA. V dropped 1 base and J dropped 3; count of bases not matched to a gene: 3. In DNA form, the CDR3 reads TGTGCCAGCAGCTTAGTCGGGACAGGGGTCTACAATGAGCAGTTCTTC. Translation gives CASSLVGTGVYNEQFF.

This clonotype has at least ten counts. The chain combines TRBV20-1 with TRBJ2-1; TRBD2 matches 10 bases. Germline assignment: CDR1 DFQATT and CDR2 SNEGSKA (reference sequence). Losses at the gene ends were 3 bases for V and 4 bases for J; bases not matched to a gene: 6. The CDR3 is 15 residues long. CDR3: CSARELAGDYNEQFF. The CDR3 DNA reads TGCAGTGCTAGGGAGCTAGCGGGGGATTACAATGAGCAGTTCTTC.

This clonotype was counted many times. J is TRBJ2-7 and V is TRBV4-3; D might be TRBD1 (7 bases). CDR3 length: 16 residues. V lost 5 bases and J 1 base, leaving 18 bases between the germline ends. Germline loops: CDR1 LGHNA, CDR2 YSLEER. The CDR3: CASSDNRGLRSYEQYV. As DNA, the CDR3 is TGCGCCAGCAGCGATAACAGGGGACTTCGGTCCTACGAGCAGTACGTC.

This clonotype was counted ten times or more. The V call is TRBV6-2 or TRBV6-3, the J call TRBJ2-2, with D tentatively TRBD1 or TRBD2 (6 bases each). Trimming stripped 5 bases from V and 0 bases from J, with 13 bases between. This CDR3 region has 16 residues. In germline, CDR1 is MNHEY, CDR2 SVGEGT. The CDR3 here is CASSDRGHSNTGELFF. The CDR3 DNA reads TGTGCCAGCAGTGACCGGGGGCATTCGAACACCGGGGAGCTGTTTTTT.

This clonotype was seen ten or more times. The V call is TRBV6-5, the J call TRBJ1-5, with a tentative D call TRBD1 (5 bases). V was pared by 6 bases and J by 0 bases, with 12 bases between. Looked up from germline, CDR1 is MNHEY and CDR2 is SVGAGI. This CDR3 spans 15 amino acids. CDR3 in DNA: TGTGCCAGCAGCCCGGGACCTTATAGCAATCAGCCCCAGCATTTT. This gives the protein CASSPGPYSNQPQHF.

Concerning this clonotype itself: Since the CDR3 does not end with the conserved phenylalanine or tryptophan, this likely comes from a read error. The chain employs TRBV6-5 and TRBJ2-3; a possible D gene is TRBD2 (6 bases). Trimming shortened V by 4 bases and J by 6 bases, and 23 bases separated the two germline ends. Germline V gives CDR1 MNHEY, CDR2 SVGAGI. The CDR3 consists of 17 residues. The CDR3 spells CASSSPLSGSRGDTQYI. The CDR3 region has the DNA TGTGCCAGCAGTTCCCCCCTATCCGGGAGTAGGGGTGATACGCAGTATATT.

This clonotype was found a few times. The chain links TRBV7-2 to TRBJ2-4; D unclear. The germline gives CDR1 SGHTA, CDR2 FQGNSA. V lost 1 base, J lost 9 bases, and 10 bases lay in between. The CDR3 is 13 residues long. The CDR3 bases are TGTGCCAGCAGCTTAGGAGTGTCAACCATTCAGTACTTC. Its translation is CASSLGVSTIQYF.

This clonotype was seen at least ten times. The genes are TRBV28 and TRBJ1-2; TRBD1 matches at 7 bases. V was clipped by 10 bases and J by 8 bases; unmatched bases: 7. Germline CDR1 and CDR2: MDHEN and SYDVKM. The CDR3 has 11 residues. CDR3 nucleotides: TGTGCCATCGCCACAGGGGCGGGCTACACCTTC. Amino acid sequence: CAIATGAGYTF.

This clonotype has just one count. This chain connects TRBV2 to TRBJ2-5; D unclear. The CDR3 runs to 14 residues. Germline V gene data show CDR1 as SNHLY and CDR2 as FYNNEI. V lost 7 bases and J lost 3, with 15 bases in between. CDR3 DNA sequence: TGTGCCAGCAACACGGCCATTGGGGAAGAGACCCAGTACTTC. Translated, it gives CASNTAIGEETQYF.

This clonotype showed up many times. The chain employs TRBV7-9 and TRBJ1-2; 11 bases line up with TRBD1. V shed 3 bases and J 4 bases; nucleotides not matched to a gene: 4. CDR1 is SEHNR, CDR2 FQNEAQ, per germline (reference sequence). This CDR3 has 15 amino acids. The CDR3: CASSLWGQGVYGYTF. The CDR3 nucleotides are TGTGCCAGCAGCTTGTGGGGACAGGGGGTCTATGGCTACACCTTC.

The chain links TRBV4-3 to TRBJ1-6, with unresolved D. V was shortened by 6 bases and J by 0 bases, with 9 bases between the two germline ends. Germline-derived CDR1 and CDR2 are LGHNA and YSLEER. The CDR3 loop spans 15 amino acids. CDR3: CASRIGSSYNSPLHF. As DNA, the CDR3 is TGCGCCAGCAGAATCGGAAGCTCCTATAATTCACCCCTCCACTTT.

This clonotype showed up many times. This chain joins TRBV28 and TRBJ1-1; D gene unclear. CDR1 and CDR2 (germline): MDHEN, SYDVKM. The germline V and J ends were trimmed by 3 bases and 7 bases, with 9 bases remaining between them. The CDR3 runs 12 residues. CDR3 DNA: TGTGCCAGCAGTTTGGCGGACCATGAAGCTTTCTTT. It encodes CASSLADHEAFF.

The rearrangement uses TRBV5-1 and TRBJ1-2; possible D gene TRBD1, 5 bases. The germline gives CDR1 SGHRS, CDR2 YFSETQ. There are 15 residues in the CDR3. V was shortened by 0 bases and J by 0 bases, with 9 bases between the two germline ends. The CDR3 bases are TGCGCCAGCAGCTTGGGTCCAGGGACTAACTATGGCTACACCTTC. This gives the protein CASSLGPGTNYGYTF.

This clonotype was counted only a few times. The chain employs TRBV6-1 and TRBJ2-1; TRBD2 aligns across 11 bases. Trimming at V came to 6 bases and at J to 5 bases, leaving 3 bases not matched to a gene. Per the germline V gene, CDR1 is MNHNS and CDR2 is SASEGT. There are 14 residues in the CDR3. CDR3 sequence reads: CASRELAGDNEQFF. As DNA, the CDR3 is TGTGCCAGCAGAGAACTAGCGGGGGACAATGAGCAGTTCTTC.

The chain links TRBV11-2 to TRBJ1-1; possibly TRBD1 for D (5 bases). V lost 5 bases and J 8 bases, leaving 12 bases between the germline ends. The CDR3 has 12 amino acids. In germline, CDR1 is SGHAT, CDR2 FQNNGV. The CDR3 spells CASSRGGTEAFF. In nucleotides, the CDR3 is TGTGCCAGCAGCCGGGGGGGGACCGAAGCTTTCTTT.

This clonotype was picked up many times. The V and J genes are TRBV10-3 and TRBJ2-1; TRBD2 aligns across 7 bases. The CDR3 runs to 13 residues. V shed 0 bases and J 8 bases; nucleotides not matched to a gene: 1. Germline CDR1 and CDR2: ENHRY and SYGVKD. DNA of the CDR3: TGTGCCATCAGTGAGTCAGGGAGGGATGAGCAGTTCTTC. The encoded protein is CAISESGRDEQFF.

This clonotype has just a few counts. The chain combines TRBV7-2 with TRBJ1-2, with unresolved D. CDR3 length equals 14 residues. V was clipped by 1 base and J by 0 bases, with 6 bases between them. Per germline, CDR1 SGHTA and CDR2 FQGNSA. In DNA form, the CDR3 reads TGTGCCAGCAGCTTAGTGCGGTCTAACTATGGCTACACCTTC. Translating gives CASSLVRSNYGYTF.

At least ten counts were recorded for this clonotype. J is TRBJ2-3 and V is TRBV20-1, with D tentatively TRBD2 (5 bases). The CDR3 runs 13 residues. The germline CDR1 and CDR2 sequences are DFQATT and SNEGSKA (reference sequence). V was pared by 6 bases and J by 2 bases, with 12 bases between. This CDR3 is CSAADSDTDTQYF. CDR3 in DNA: TGCAGTGCCGCGGATAGCGACACAGATACGCAGTATTTT.